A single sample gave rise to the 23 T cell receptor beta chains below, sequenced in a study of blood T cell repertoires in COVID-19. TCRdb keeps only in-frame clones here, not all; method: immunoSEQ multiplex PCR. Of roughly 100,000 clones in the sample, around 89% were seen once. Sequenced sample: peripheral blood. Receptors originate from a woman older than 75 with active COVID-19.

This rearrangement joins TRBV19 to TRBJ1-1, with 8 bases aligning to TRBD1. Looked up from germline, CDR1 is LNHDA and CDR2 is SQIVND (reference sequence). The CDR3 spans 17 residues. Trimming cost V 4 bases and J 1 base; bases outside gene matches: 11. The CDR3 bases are TGTGCCAGTAGTACCGCCTGGACAGGGAGAGGGAACACTGAAGCTTTCTTT. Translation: CASSTAWTGRGNTEAFF.

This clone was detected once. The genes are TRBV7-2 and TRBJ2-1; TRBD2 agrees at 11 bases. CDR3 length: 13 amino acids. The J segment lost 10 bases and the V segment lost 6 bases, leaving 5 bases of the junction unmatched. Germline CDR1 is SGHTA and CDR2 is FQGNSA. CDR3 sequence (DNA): TGTGCCAGCAGTCCCCTAGCGGGAGGCGAGCAGTTCTTC. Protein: CASSPLAGGEQFF.

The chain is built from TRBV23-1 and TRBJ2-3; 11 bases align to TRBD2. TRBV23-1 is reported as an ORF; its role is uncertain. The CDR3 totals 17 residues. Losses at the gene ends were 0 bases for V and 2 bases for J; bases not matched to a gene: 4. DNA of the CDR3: TGCGCCAGCAGTCAATCGCTAGCGGGAGGCTTCACAGATACGCAGTATTTT. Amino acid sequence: CASSQSLAGGFTDTQYF.

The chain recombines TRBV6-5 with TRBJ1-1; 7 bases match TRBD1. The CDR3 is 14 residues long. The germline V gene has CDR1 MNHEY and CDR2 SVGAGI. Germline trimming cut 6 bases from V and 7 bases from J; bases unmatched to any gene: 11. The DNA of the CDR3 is TGTGCCAGCAGCGGGACAGCCAAGTCCTTTGAAGCTTTCTTT. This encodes CASSGTAKSFEAFF.

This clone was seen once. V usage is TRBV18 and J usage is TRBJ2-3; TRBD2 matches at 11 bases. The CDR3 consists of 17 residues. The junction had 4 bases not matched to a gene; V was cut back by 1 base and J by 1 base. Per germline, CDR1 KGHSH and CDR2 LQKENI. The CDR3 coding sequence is TGTGCCAGCTCACCACGACTAGCGGGGAGTGGCACAGATACGCAGTATTTT. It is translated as CASSPRLAGSGTDTQYF.

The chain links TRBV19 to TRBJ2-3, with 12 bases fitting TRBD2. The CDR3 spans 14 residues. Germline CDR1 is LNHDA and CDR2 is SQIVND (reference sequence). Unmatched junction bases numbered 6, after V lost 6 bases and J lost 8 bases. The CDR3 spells CASSPTSGSFTQYF. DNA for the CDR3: TGTGCCAGTAGCCCGACTAGCGGGAGCTTTACGCAGTATTTT.

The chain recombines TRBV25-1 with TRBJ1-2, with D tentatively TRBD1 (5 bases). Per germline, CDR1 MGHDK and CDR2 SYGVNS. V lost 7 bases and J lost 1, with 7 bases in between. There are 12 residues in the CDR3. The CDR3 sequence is CASTDSNYGYTF. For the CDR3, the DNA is TGTGCCAGCACCGACAGTAACTATGGCTACACCTTC.

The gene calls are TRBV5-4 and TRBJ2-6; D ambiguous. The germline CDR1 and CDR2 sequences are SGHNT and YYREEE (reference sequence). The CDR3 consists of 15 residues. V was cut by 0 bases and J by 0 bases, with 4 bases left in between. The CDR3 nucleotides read TGTGCCAGCAGCTTGGCCGTCTCTGGGGCCAACGTCCTGACTTTC. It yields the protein CASSLAVSGANVLTF. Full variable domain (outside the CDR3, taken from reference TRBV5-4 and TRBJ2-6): ETGVTQSPTHLIKTRGQQVTLRCSSQSGHNTVSWYQQALGQGPQFIFQYYREEENGRGNFPPRFSGLQFPNYSSELNVNALELDDSALYLCASSLAVSGANVLTFGAGSRLTVL.

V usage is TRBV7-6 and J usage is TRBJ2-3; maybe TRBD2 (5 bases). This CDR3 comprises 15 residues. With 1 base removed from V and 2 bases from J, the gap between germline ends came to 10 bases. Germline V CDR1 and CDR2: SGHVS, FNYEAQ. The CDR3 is CASSLGAAATDTQYF. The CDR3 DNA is TGTGCCAGCAGCTTAGGAGCGGCAGCCACAGATACGCAGTATTTT.

CDR3 sequence reads: CASSQVAGGYNEQFF. The CDR3 bases are TGTGCCAGCAGCCAAGTAGCGGGAGGTTACAATGAGCAGTTCTTC. The chain has TRBV4-2 and TRBJ2-1; 10 positions match TRBD2. Germline trimming cut 1 base from V and 4 bases from J; bases unmatched to any gene: 1. CDR3 length equals 15 residues. Germline assignment: CDR1 LGHNA and CDR2 YNFKEQ.

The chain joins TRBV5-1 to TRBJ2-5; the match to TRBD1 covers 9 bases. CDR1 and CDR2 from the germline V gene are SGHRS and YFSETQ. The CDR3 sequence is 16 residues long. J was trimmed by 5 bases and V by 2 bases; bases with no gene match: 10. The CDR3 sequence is CASSLTGQGGFETQYF. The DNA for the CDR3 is TGCGCCAGCAGCTTAACGGGACAGGGAGGTTTTGAGACCCAGTACTTC. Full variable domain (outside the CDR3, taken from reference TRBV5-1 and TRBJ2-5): KAGVTQTPRYLIKTRGQQVTLSCSPISGHRSVSWYQQTPGQGLQFLFEYFSETQRNKGNFPGRFSGRQFSNSRSEMNVSTLELGDSALYLCASSLTGQGGFETQYFGPGTRLLVL.

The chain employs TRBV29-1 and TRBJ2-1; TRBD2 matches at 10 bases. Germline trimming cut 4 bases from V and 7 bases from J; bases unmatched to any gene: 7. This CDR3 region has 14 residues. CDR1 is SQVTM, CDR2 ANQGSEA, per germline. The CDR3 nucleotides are TGCAGCGTTGTGCCTAGCGGGAGTTTGAATGAGCAGTTCTTC. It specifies CSVVPSGSLNEQFF.

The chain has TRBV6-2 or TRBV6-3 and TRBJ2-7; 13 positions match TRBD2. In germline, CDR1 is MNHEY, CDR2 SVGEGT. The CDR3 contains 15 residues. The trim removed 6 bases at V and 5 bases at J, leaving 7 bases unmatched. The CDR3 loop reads CASRPPGLAGHEQYF. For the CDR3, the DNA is TGTGCCAGCAGACCTCCGGGACTAGCGGGACACGAGCAGTACTTC.

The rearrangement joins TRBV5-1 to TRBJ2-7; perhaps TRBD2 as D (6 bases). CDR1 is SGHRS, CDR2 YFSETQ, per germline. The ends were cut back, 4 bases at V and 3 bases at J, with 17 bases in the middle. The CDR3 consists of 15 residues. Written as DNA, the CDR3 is TGCGCCAGCAGCGACGGCGGGGCAGTAGTCTACGAGCAGTACTTC. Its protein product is CASSDGGAVVYEQYF.

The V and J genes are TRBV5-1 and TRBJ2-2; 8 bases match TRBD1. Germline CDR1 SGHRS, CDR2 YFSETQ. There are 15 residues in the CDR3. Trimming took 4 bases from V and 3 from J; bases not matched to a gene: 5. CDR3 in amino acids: CASSRTGGHTGELFF. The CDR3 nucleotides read TGCGCCAGCAGCCGTACAGGGGGGCACACCGGGGAGCTGTTTTTT.

In nucleotides, the CDR3 is TGTGCCAGCAGAACAGGGACTAGCGGTTACAATGAGCAGTTCTTC. As protein: CASRTGTSGYNEQFF. J is TRBJ2-1 and V is TRBV28; 11 nucleotides align to TRBD2. The CDR3 extends over 15 amino acids. V was pared by 6 bases and J by 4 bases, with 5 bases of the junction left unmatched. The germline CDR1 and CDR2 sequences are MDHEN and SYDVKM. The full variable domain, in which reference TRBV28 and TRBJ2-1 provide the parts outside the CDR3, is DVKVTQSSRYLVKRTGEKVFLECVQDMDHENMFWYRQDPGLGLRLIYFSYDVKMKEKGDIPEGYSVSREKKERFSLILESASTNQTSMYLCASRTGTSGYNEQFFGPGTRLTVL.

CDR3 amino acids: CASSPPSSGGDTQYF. Here the CDR3 DNA reads TGTGCCAGCTCACCACCAAGTTCCGGAGGAGATACGCAGTATTTT. The V and J genes are TRBV18 and TRBJ2-3; D perhaps matches TRBD2 (5 bases). This CDR3 spans 15 amino acids. CDR1 and CDR2 from the germline V gene are KGHSH and LQKENI. The V and J ends lost 0 bases and 5 bases respectively, with 12 bases between them.

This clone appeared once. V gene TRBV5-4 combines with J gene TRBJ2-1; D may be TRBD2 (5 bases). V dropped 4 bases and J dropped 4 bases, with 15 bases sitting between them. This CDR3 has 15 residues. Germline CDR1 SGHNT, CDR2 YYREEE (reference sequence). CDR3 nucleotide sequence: TGTGCCAGCAGCCCAGACTATACGGCATACAATGAGCAGTTCTTC. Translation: CASSPDYTAYNEQFF.

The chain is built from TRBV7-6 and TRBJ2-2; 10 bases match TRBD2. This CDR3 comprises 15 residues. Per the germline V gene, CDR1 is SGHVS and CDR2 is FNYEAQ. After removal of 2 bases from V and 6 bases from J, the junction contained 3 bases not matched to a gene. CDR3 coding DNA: TGTGCCAGCAGCTTACAACTAGCGGGGCCCGGGGAGCTGTTTTTT. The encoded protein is CASSLQLAGPGELFF. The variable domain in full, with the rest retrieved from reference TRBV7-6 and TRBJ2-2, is GAGVSQSPRYKVTKRGQDVALRCDPISGHVSLYWYRQALGQGPEFLTYFNYEAQQDKSGLPNDRFSAERPEGSISTLTIQRTEQRDSAMYRCASSLQLAGPGELFFGEGSRLTVL.

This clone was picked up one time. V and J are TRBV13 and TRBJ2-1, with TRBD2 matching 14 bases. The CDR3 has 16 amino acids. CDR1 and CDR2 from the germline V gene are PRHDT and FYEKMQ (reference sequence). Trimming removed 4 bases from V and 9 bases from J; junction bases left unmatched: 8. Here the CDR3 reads CASSSSGLAGVIEQFF. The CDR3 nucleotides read TGTGCCAGCAGCTCGTCGGGACTAGCGGGAGTTATTGAGCAGTTCTTC.

CDR3 residues: CAISERTVNTGELFF. CDR3 coding DNA: TGTGCCATCAGTGAAAGGACAGTGAACACCGGGGAGCTGTTTTTT. The V and J genes are TRBV10-3 and TRBJ2-2; TRBD1 might be the D (6 bases). The CDR3 covers 15 residues. V was cut by 3 bases and J by 1 base, with 9 bases left in between. The germline V gene has CDR1 ENHRY and CDR2 SYGVKD.

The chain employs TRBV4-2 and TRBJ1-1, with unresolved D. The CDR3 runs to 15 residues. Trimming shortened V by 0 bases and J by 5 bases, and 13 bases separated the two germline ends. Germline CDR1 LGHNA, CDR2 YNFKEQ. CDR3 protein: CASSQDQREGTEAFF. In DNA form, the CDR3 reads TGTGCCAGCAGCCAAGACCAGAGGGAAGGGACTGAAGCTTTCTTT.

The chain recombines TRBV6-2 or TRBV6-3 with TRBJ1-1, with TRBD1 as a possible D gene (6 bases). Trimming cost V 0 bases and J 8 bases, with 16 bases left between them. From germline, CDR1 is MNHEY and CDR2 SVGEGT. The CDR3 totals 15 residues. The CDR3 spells CASSYSGLGGPEAFF. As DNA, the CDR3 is TGTGCCAGCAGTTACTCGGGACTAGGGGGACCCGAAGCTTTCTTT.